This T cell receptor (beta chain) stems from a study of T cell repertoires in cytomegalovirus infection. About the research overall: Both a matching HLA type and CMV infection were indicated by public TCR beta signatures. The study, taken as a whole, reports: The response measured ex vivo was dominated by TCR beta clonotypes (HLA-C-restricted and CMV-specific). Public TCR beta family frequency separated CMV-and-HLA carriers, including in an independent cohort.

Note on this clonotype: As yet, its antigen is unknown.

V trimming: 5 bases; J trimming: 7 bases; junction bases outside the gene matches: 9. This CDR3 contains 14 residues. From germline, CDR1 is MDHEN and CDR2 SYDVKM. TCRdb independently ran MiXCR on the reads; one entry per CDR3 protein. This sample has some 70,000 distinct CDR3 sequences, with approximately 22% found just once. The gene calls are TRBV28 and TRBJ2-5, with TRBD2 matching 8 bases. The sequence was collected from a human donor in good health (CMV status not recorded). Some clones in this sample may be carry-over from other donors' samples. Sequenced input: PBMCs, sequenced either directly or after in vitro stimulation (not recorded which). DNA for the CDR3: TGTGCCAGCAGTCCCCCGGGACTAGAAGGGACCCAGTACTTC. This sequence encodes CASSPPGLEGTQYF.